This T cell receptor (beta chain) was sequenced during a study of T-cell reconstitution after alpha-beta-depleted transplantation in children. Study-wide findings and caveats: The origin of high day-60 TCRbeta diversity in some patients lay in surviving recipient T cells and thymic progenitors. One year post-transplant, T-cell counts and diversity were largely derived from T cells produced anew. Reports say that about two months after transplant, the alpha-beta T cells came out of several hundred graft clones that had expanded.

In the case of this clonotype: Its antigen is unknown.

Preparation of the TCRbeta library used unique molecular identifiers. Using its own MiXCR run on the PCR reads, TCRdb lists one record per CDR3 protein. The sample has around 270,000 distinct CDR3 sequences; nearly 8% are singletons. Germline V gene lookup returns CDR1 MNHNS and CDR2 SASEGT. V was pared by 2 bases and J by 2 bases, with 9 bases of the junction left unmatched. The CDR3 totals 18 residues. The chain is built from TRBV6-1 and TRBJ2-4; 10 bases are a match to TRBD1. The receptor was derived from a female patient aged 2-9 years who had a stem cell transplant for Fanconi anemia, so the T cells may come from the graft donor. The starting material was peripheral blood, obtained 360 days after TCRalphabeta/CD19-depleted stem cell transplant. The CDR3 DNA sequence: TGTGCCAGCAGTGAAAATATCAGGGGACAGGGGTCCAAAAACATTCAGTACTTC. Protein product: CASSENIRGQGSKNIQYF.